Listed here are 9 T cell receptor beta chains from one sample, sequenced in a study of T cell responses to AZD1222 COVID-19 vaccine. Assay used: immunoSEQ multiplex PCR; TCRdb lists only in-frame clones, some missing. The data show about 200,000 clones, approximately 93% seen once. The input for sequencing was peripheral blood, taken 28 days after the second AZD1222 dose. These receptors were taken from an adult who received the AZD1222 COVID-19 vaccine.

This chain uses TRBV4-1 with TRBJ2-5; D possibly corresponds to TRBD1 (5 bases). V was trimmed by 8 bases and J by 2 bases, leaving 12 bases between them. The CDR3 is 13 amino acids. Germline CDR1 is MGHRA and CDR2 is YSYEKL. The DNA of the CDR3 is TGCGCCAGCGCCCCCAGGGTTCAAGAGACCCAGTACTTC. Translated: CASAPRVQETQYF.

This chain connects TRBV6-6 to TRBJ2-1, with D perhaps TRBD1 or TRBD2 (7 bases each). Germline CDR1 MNHNY, CDR2 SVGAGI (reference sequence). The CDR3 loop spans 15 amino acids. V lost 1 base, J lost 5 bases, and 12 bases lay in between. In DNA form, the CDR3 reads TGTGCCAGCAGTTACTGGTCAGGGGGGGACAATGAGCAGTTCTTC. Translating it yields CASSYWSGGDNEQFF.

This chain uses TRBV12-5 with TRBJ1-1; no firm D call. Germline CDR1 is LGHNT and CDR2 is FRNRAP. The length of the CDR3 is 15 residues. Trimming removed 2 bases at V and 4 bases at J, with 14 bases between. The DNA for the CDR3 is TGTGCTAGTGGTTTGAACAGTTTAATGGGCACTGAAGCTTTCTTT. Protein product: CASGLNSLMGTEAFF.

V usage is TRBV9 and J usage is TRBJ1-3; 8 bases line up with TRBD1. The CDR3 sequence is 15 residues long. The junction had 9 bases not matched to a gene; V was cut back by 3 bases and J by 7 bases. The germline CDR1 and CDR2 sequences are SGDLS and YYNGEE. This chain's CDR3 is CASSGGTGAGNTIYF. CDR3 DNA: TGTGCCAGCAGCGGTGGGACAGGAGCCGGGAACACCATATATTTT. Variable domain in full (rest from reference TRBV9 and TRBJ1-3): DSGVTQTPKHLITATGQRVTLRCSPRSGDLSVYWYQQSLDQGLQFLIQYYNGEERAKGNILERFSAQQFPDLHSELNLSSLELGDSALYFCASSGGTGAGNTIYFGEGSWLTVV.

DNA for the CDR3: TGTGCCAGCAGTGAATTCGGCTACAGGGGGCCTATTTATGGCTACACCTTC. Its translation is CASSEFGYRGPIYGYTF. This rearrangement joins TRBV25-1 to TRBJ1-2, with 9 bases fitting TRBD1. V shed 1 base and J 5 bases; nucleotides not matched to a gene: 11. Germline V CDR1 and CDR2: MGHDK, SYGVNS. The CDR3 has 17 residues.

The rearrangement uses TRBV29-1 and TRBJ1-4; TRBD1 is a possible D gene (5 bases). The CDR3 contains 12 residues. V dropped 6 bases and J dropped 3 bases, with 8 bases sitting between them. Germline V gene lookup returns CDR1 SQVTM and CDR2 ANQGSEA. CDR3 protein: CSVGHPNEKLFF. The CDR3 region has the DNA TGCAGCGTAGGACACCCTAATGAAAAACTGTTTTTT. Variable domain in full (rest from reference TRBV29-1 and TRBJ1-4): SAVISQKPSRDICQRGTSLTIQCQVDSQVTMMFWYRQQPGQSLTLIATANQGSEATYESGFVIDKFPISRPNLTFSTLTVSNMSPEDSSIYLCSVGHPNEKLFFGSGTQLSVL.

The chain uses TRBV5-6 and TRBJ1-4; D unclear. V lost 4 bases and J 0 bases, leaving 7 bases between the germline ends. The germline CDR1 and CDR2 sequences are SGHDT and YYEEEE. This CDR3 contains 14 residues. CDR3 sequence: CASSVVATNEKLFF. CDR3 sequence (DNA): TGTGCCAGCAGCGTCGTTGCAACTAATGAAAAACTGTTTTTT.

This chain joins TRBV9 and TRBJ2-3; 7 bases are a match to TRBD2. Germline V lookup: CDR1 SGDLS, CDR2 YYNGEE. J was trimmed by 2 bases and V by 7 bases; bases with no gene match: 10. The CDR3 loop spans 15 amino acids. The CDR3 is CASCPGRGYTDTQYF. For the CDR3, the DNA is TGTGCCAGCTGCCCTGGGCGGGGGTACACAGATACGCAGTATTTT.

The chain carries TRBV11-2 and TRBJ1-2; D uncertain. V was pared by 5 bases and J by 4 bases, with 14 bases between. The CDR3 spans 14 residues. Per germline, CDR1 SGHAT and CDR2 FQNNGV. CDR3 amino acids: CASSPTDGAYGYTF. The CDR3 region has the DNA TGTGCCAGCAGCCCCACGGACGGCGCCTATGGCTACACCTTC.